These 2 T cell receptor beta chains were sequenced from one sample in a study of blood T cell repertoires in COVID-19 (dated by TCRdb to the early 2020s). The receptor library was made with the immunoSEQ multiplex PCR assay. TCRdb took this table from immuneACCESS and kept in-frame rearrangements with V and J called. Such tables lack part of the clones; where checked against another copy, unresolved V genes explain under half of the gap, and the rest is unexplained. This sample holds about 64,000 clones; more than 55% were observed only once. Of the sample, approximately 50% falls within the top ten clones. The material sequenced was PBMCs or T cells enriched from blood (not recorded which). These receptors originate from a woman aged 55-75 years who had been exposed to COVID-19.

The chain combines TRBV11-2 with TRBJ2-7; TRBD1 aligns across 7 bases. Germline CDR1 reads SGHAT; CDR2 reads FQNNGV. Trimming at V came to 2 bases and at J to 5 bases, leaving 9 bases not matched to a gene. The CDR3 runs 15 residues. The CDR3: CASSLSRGQVHEQYF. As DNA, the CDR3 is TGTGCCAGCAGCTTATCCCGAGGACAGGTCCACGAGCAGTACTTC.

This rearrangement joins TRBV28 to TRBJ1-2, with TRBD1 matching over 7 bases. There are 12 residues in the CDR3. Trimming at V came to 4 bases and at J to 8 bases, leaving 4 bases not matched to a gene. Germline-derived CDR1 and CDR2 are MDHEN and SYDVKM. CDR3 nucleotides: TGTGCCAGCAGTTCAGGGGGTAGAGGCTACACCTTC. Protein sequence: CASSSGGRGYTF.